These 10 T cell receptor beta chains were sequenced from one sample in a study of blood T cell repertoires in COVID-19. Method: immunoSEQ multiplex PCR; TCRdb's copy keeps in-frame clones and lacks some. The table records fewer than 250,000 clones, 84% of them present only once. Material: peripheral blood. The receptor source for this set is a man aged 45-65 years with acute or convalescent COVID-19.

This clone was detected only a few times. The chain joins TRBV18 to TRBJ1-6, with 10 positions matching TRBD1. Germline trimming cut 4 bases from V and 10 bases from J; bases unmatched to any gene: 13. Germline CDR1 reads KGHSH; CDR2 reads LQKENI. The CDR3 length is 17 residues. CDR3 in DNA: TGTGCCAGCTCACTAGAACCTGCAGGACAGGGGGGATCACCCCTCCACTTT. Amino acid sequence: CASSLEPAGQGGSPLHF. Using reference TRBV18 and TRBJ1-6 for the parts outside the CDR3, the full variable domain is NAGVMQNPRHLVRRRGQEARLRCSPMKGHSHVYWYRQLPEEGLKFMVYLQKENIIDESGMPKERFSAEFPKEGPSILRIQQVVRGDSAAYFCASSLEPAGQGGSPLHFGNGTRLTVT.

The V call is TRBV10-1, the J call TRBJ2-7; 9 nucleotides line up with TRBD1. CDR3 size: 14 residues. Looked up from germline, CDR1 is WNHNN and CDR2 is SYGVQD (reference sequence). J was trimmed by 6 bases and V by 3 bases; bases with no gene match: 6. The DNA of the CDR3 is TGCGCCAGCAGTGAAGGGACAGGGATCGCCGAGCAGTACTTC. This translates into CASSEGTGIAEQYF.

The V call is TRBV6-5, the J call TRBJ1-1, with D hard to call. Per germline, CDR1 MNHEY and CDR2 SVGAGI. This CDR3 contains 15 residues. Trimming pared 5 bases from V and 3 bases from J, leaving 16 bases between. The CDR3, as DNA: TGTGCCAGCAGTCCCGGACGGGGTCGCGACACTGAAGCTTTCTTT. Translating gives CASSPGRGRDTEAFF.

The CDR3 loop reads CASRKGAGNEKLFF. The CDR3 DNA is TGCGCCAGCAGAAAGGGGGCCGGGAATGAAAAACTGTTTTTT. The chain carries TRBV5-1 and TRBJ1-4; 7 bases align to TRBD1. CDR1 SGHRS and CDR2 YFSETQ come from the germline V gene. The CDR3 runs to 14 residues. Trimming cost V 5 bases and J 5 bases; bases outside gene matches: 6. The entire variable domain, with the rest obtained from reference TRBV5-1 and TRBJ1-4, is as follows: KAGVTQTPRYLIKTRGQQVTLSCSPISGHRSVSWYQQTPGQGLQFLFEYFSETQRNKGNFPGRFSGRQFSNSRSEMNVSTLELGDSALYLCASRKGAGNEKLFFGSGTQLSVL.

The chain is built from TRBV10-3 and TRBJ1-3, with a weak D call TRBD1 (6 bases). Trimming left V 2 bases short and J 4 bases short, with 12 bases between. There are 15 residues in the CDR3. Germline CDR1 and CDR2: ENHRY and SYGVKD. CDR3 residues: CAISEPPGTGNTIYF. CDR3 in DNA: TGTGCCATCAGTGAGCCTCCGGGGACAGGAAACACCATATATTTT.

V usage is TRBV6-4 and J usage is TRBJ1-6; no definite D call. This CDR3 comprises 14 residues. Deletions cut 5 bases from V and 11 bases from J, with 16 bases between. CDR1 is MRHNA, CDR2 SNTAGT, per germline. The CDR3 loop is CASSLTPEETPLHF. In nucleotides, the CDR3 is TGTGCCAGCAGTTTGACCCCGGAGGAGACACCCCTCCACTTT.

J is TRBJ1-1 and V is TRBV19, with 8 positions matching TRBD1. With V trimmed by 7 bases and J by 6 bases, 16 bases remained unmatched. The CDR3 sequence is 16 residues long. Germline CDR1 reads LNHDA; CDR2 reads SQIVND (reference sequence). The CDR3 bases are TGTGCCAGTAAGGACTCGACAGGGGCCCGAATCGCTGAAGCTTTCTTT. Amino acid sequence: CASKDSTGARIAEAFF.

The chain has TRBV11-2 and TRBJ2-1, with 7 bases that match TRBD2. Germline loops: CDR1 SGHAT, CDR2 FQNNGV. Trimming removed 3 bases from V and 4 bases from J; junction bases left unmatched: 0. The CDR3 totals 13 residues. The chain's CDR3 is CASSLGLYNEQFF. CDR3 coding DNA: TGTGCCAGCAGCTTGGGACTATACAATGAGCAGTTCTTC.

The CDR3 DNA reads as TGTGCCAGCAGTTTTCGGGATGAAAAACTGTTTTTT. It translates to CASSFRDEKLFF. The chain joins TRBV28 to TRBJ1-4; D ambiguous. This CDR3 is built from 12 residues. Trimming left V 3 bases short and J 6 bases short, with 5 bases between. CDR1 MDHEN and CDR2 SYDVKM come from the germline V gene.

The chain recombines TRBV12-5 with TRBJ1-1, with a tentative D call TRBD1 (5 bases). Per the germline V gene, CDR1 is LGHNT and CDR2 is FRNRAP. The V end was cut by 6 bases, the J end by 1 base, with 12 bases between. The CDR3 runs 14 residues. The CDR3: CASGIPDRNTEAFF. In nucleotides, the CDR3 is TGTGCTAGTGGCATACCCGACAGGAACACTGAAGCTTTCTTT.